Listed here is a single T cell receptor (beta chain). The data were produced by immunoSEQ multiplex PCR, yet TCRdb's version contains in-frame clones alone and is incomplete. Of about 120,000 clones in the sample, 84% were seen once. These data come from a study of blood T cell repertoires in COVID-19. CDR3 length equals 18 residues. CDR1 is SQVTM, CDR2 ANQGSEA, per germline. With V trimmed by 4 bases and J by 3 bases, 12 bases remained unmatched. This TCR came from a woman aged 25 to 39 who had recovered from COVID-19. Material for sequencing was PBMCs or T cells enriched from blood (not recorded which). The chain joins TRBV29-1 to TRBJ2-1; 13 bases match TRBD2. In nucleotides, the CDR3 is TGCAGCGTTGGGGCGGGACTAGCGGGAAGTGGCATCTACAATGAGCAGTTCTTC. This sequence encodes CSVGAGLAGSGIYNEQFF.